Shown below are 15 T cell receptor beta chains from a single sample sequenced in a study of CD8 T cells in Susac syndrome. Random hexamers were used to reverse transcribe the RNA input (roughly 0.5 to 1 ug). Using its own MiXCR run on the immunoSEQ multiplex PCR reads, TCRdb lists one record per CDR3 protein. This sample has roughly 200,000 distinct CDR3 sequences, with approximately 94% found just once. The sample taken for sequencing was CD4+ T cells from PBMCs. These receptors originate from a human donor with multiple sclerosis.

This clonotype came up once. The chain uses TRBV5-6 and TRBJ1-2; D not certain. Per the germline V gene, CDR1 is SGHDT and CDR2 is YYEEEE. Trimming stripped 1 base from V and 4 bases from J, with 14 bases between. The CDR3 is 15 residues long. The CDR3 DNA reads as TGTGCCAGCAGCTTGAGTAACACCGGCCTCTATGGCTACACCTTC. Its translation is CASSLSNTGLYGYTF.

This chain uses TRBV5-1 with TRBJ2-7; the D gene is possibly TRBD1 (6 bases). The CDR3 extends over 15 amino acids. The V and J ends lost 4 bases and 7 bases respectively, with 21 bases between them. Per the germline V gene, CDR1 is SGHRS and CDR2 is YFSETQ. CDR3 amino acids: CASSPRTVRAREQYF. The CDR3, as DNA: TGCGCCAGCAGCCCCAGGACAGTGCGGGCTAGAGAGCAGTACTTC.

CDR3 residues: CSACSRDRVYSPLHF. The CDR3 DNA reads TGCAGTGCTTGTTCCCGGGACAGGGTTTATTCACCCCTCCACTTT. The chain links TRBV20-1 to TRBJ1-6, with 9 nucleotides matching TRBD1. Germline values: CDR1 DFQATT, CDR2 SNEGSKA (reference sequence). The CDR3 is 15 residues long. V gave up 5 bases and J gave up 8 bases; unmatched junction bases: 10.

J is TRBJ2-7 and V is TRBV24-1, with D possibly being TRBD1 (6 bases). V lost 7 bases and J lost 6, with 24 bases in between. Germline CDR1 reads KGHDR; CDR2 reads SFDVKD. The CDR3 contains 16 residues. Here the CDR3 DNA reads TGTGCCACCAGAAGCCCGCACAGGGACGCGAACTCCGAGCAGTACTTC. As protein: CATRSPHRDANSEQYF.

Here the CDR3 DNA reads TGTGCCAGCAGTTCCCGGGACAGGAGTTCGGGGAGGACCTACGAGCAGTACTTC. This sequence encodes CASSSRDRSSGRTYEQYF. The rearrangement joins TRBV27 to TRBJ2-7; 8 nucleotides agree with TRBD1. With V trimmed by 4 bases and J by 2 bases, 16 bases remained unmatched. CDR1 and CDR2 from the germline V gene are MNHEY and SMNVEV (reference sequence). The CDR3 totals 18 residues.

V usage is TRBV20-1 and J usage is TRBJ1-2, with D maybe TRBD1 (5 bases). Germline CDR1 and CDR2: DFQATT and SNEGSKA (reference sequence). Trimming stripped 1 base from V and 8 bases from J, with 23 bases between. The CDR3 length is 16 residues. The CDR3, as DNA: TGCAGTGCTAGAGTTCCGGGAGATGCGGGACCGAGGGGCTACACCTTC. Encoded protein: CSARVPGDAGPRGYTF.

The chain recombines TRBV20-1 with TRBJ1-4; no clear D gene. This CDR3 is 12 amino acids long. Looked up from germline, CDR1 is DFQATT and CDR2 is SNEGSKA (reference sequence). V was trimmed by 3 bases and J by 8 bases, leaving 10 bases between them. Written as DNA, the CDR3 is TGCAGTGCTAGCGGGAGAGGGGAAAAACTGTTTTTT. It yields the protein CSASGRGEKLFF.

The V and J genes are TRBV9 and TRBJ2-3; D may be TRBD1 (5 bases). The length of the CDR3 is 14 residues. Germline-derived CDR1 and CDR2 are SGDLS and YYNGEE. The ends were cut back, 3 bases at V and 6 bases at J, with 14 bases in the middle. The CDR3 is CASSADQGYDTQYF. CDR3 bases: TGTGCCAGCAGCGCCGATCAGGGATACGATACGCAGTATTTT.

V is TRBV20-1 and J is TRBJ2-7; D not certain. Trimming removed 1 base at V and 1 base at J, with 5 bases between. Germline V lookup: CDR1 DFQATT, CDR2 SNEGSKA (reference sequence). The CDR3 runs 12 residues. The CDR3 sequence is CSARGSSYEQYF. The DNA of the CDR3 is TGCAGTGCTAGAGGGTCTTCCTACGAGCAGTACTTC.

V is TRBV20-1 and J is TRBJ2-5, with TRBD2 identical over 7 bases. CDR3 size: 14 residues. The germline gives CDR1 DFQATT, CDR2 SNEGSKA (reference sequence). Unmatched junction bases numbered 9, after V lost 3 bases and J lost 5 bases. The CDR3 region is CSARDLAVGETQYF. DNA for the CDR3: TGCAGTGCTAGGGATCTAGCGGTCGGGGAGACCCAGTACTTC.

The chain employs TRBV20-1 and TRBJ1-6; the match to TRBD1 covers 7 bases. Germline assignment: CDR1 DFQATT and CDR2 SNEGSKA (reference sequence). After removal of 6 bases from V and 10 bases from J, the junction contained 6 bases not matched to a gene. This CDR3 spans 12 amino acids. The CDR3 nucleotides read TGCAGTGCCCCCGGGACAGAATCACCCCTCCACTTT. This codes for CSAPGTESPLHF.

As DNA, the CDR3 is TGTGCCTGGATGGTAGCGGCTGGTGAGTTCTTC. As protein: CAWMVAAGEFF. The gene calls are TRBV30 and TRBJ2-1, with D perhaps TRBD2 (6 bases). Germline CDR1 GTSNPN, CDR2 SVGIG (reference sequence). Deletions cut 4 bases from V and 14 bases from J, with 15 bases between. The CDR3 extends over 11 amino acids.

The chain uses TRBV25-1 and TRBJ2-7, with D tentatively TRBD1 (6 bases). Germline CDR1 reads MGHDK; CDR2 reads SYGVNS. Trimming removed 2 bases from V and 5 bases from J, with 16 bases in between. CDR3 length equals 15 residues. CDR3 nucleotide sequence: TGTGCCAGCAGTGAAGGGAACAGGGTCGACAACGAGCAGTACTTC. Encoded protein: CASSEGNRVDNEQYF.

This chain links TRBV7-8 with TRBJ1-2; D uncertain. Looked up from germline, CDR1 is SGHVS and CDR2 is FQNEAQ. Trimming cost V 2 bases and J 10 bases, with 20 bases left between them. The CDR3 has 15 residues. This CDR3 is CASSLSTRSGSHYTF. CDR3 DNA: TGTGCCAGCAGCTTATCTACCCGGTCGGGGTCCCACTACACCTTC. The full variable domain, rest sourced from reference TRBV7-8 and TRBJ1-2, is GAGVSQSPRYKVAKRGQDVALRCDPISGHVSLFWYQQALGQGPEFLTYFQNEAQLDKSGLPSDRFFAERPEGSVSTLKIQRTQQEDSAVYLCASSLSTRSGSHYTFGSGTRLTVV.

The rearrangement uses TRBV20-1 and TRBJ1-1; 8 bases are shared with TRBD1. The ends lost 5 bases at V and 2 bases at J; junction bases unmatched: 4. CDR1 and CDR2 from the germline V gene are DFQATT and SNEGSKA (reference sequence). There are 13 residues in the CDR3. The CDR3 is CSAGGQANTEAFF. CDR3 DNA sequence: TGCAGTGCTGGGGGACAGGCCAACACTGAAGCTTTCTTT.